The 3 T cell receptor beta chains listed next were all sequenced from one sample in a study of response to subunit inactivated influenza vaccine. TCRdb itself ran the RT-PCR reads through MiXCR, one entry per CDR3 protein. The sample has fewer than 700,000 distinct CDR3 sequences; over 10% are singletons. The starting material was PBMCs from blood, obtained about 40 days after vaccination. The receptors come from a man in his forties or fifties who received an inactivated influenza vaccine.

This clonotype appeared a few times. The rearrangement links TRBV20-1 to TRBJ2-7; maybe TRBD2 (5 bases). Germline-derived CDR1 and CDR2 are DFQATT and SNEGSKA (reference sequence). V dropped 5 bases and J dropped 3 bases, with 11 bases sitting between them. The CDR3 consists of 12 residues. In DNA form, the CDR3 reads TGCAGTGCTCTTCCGGGGAACTACGAGCAGTACTTC. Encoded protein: CSALPGNYEQYF.

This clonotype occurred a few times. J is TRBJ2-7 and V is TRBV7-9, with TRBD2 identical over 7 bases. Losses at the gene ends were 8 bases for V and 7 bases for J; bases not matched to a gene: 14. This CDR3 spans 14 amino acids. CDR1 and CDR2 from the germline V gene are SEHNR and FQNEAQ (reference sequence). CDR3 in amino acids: CASLRAGDLREQYF. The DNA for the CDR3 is TGTGCCAGCCTTCGGGCGGGAGATCTGAGGGAGCAGTACTTC.

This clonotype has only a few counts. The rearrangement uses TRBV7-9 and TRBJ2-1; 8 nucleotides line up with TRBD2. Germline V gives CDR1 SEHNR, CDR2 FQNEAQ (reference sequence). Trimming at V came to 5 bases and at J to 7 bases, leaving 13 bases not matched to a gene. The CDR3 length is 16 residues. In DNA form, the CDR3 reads TGTGCCAGCAGCCAGCCGCCTGGACTAGCCGGTAATGAGCAGTTCTTC. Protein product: CASSQPPGLAGNEQFF.